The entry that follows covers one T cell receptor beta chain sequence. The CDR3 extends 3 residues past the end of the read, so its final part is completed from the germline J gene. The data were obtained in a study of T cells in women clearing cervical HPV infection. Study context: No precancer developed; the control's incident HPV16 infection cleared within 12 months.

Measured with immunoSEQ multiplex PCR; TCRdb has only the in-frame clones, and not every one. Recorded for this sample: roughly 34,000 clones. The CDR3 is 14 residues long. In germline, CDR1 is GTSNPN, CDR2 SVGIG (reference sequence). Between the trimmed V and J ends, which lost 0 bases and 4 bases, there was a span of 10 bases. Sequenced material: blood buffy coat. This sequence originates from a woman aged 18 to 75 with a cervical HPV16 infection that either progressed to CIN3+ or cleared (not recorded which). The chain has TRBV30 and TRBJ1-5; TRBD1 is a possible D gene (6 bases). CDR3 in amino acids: CAWSVTQGNQPQHF. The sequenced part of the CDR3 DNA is TGTGCCTGGAGTGTAACACAGGGAAATCAGCCC.